This T cell receptor beta chain was sequenced for a study of blood T cell repertoires in COVID-19. Study-wide context: Acute-phase and convalescent COVID-19 samples originated in the United States, Italy and Spain.

The CDR3 is 15 amino acids. Unmatched junction bases numbered 6, after V lost 5 bases and J lost 2 bases. Germline CDR1 and CDR2: ENHRY and SYGVKD. In the original analysis: The assay estimated nucleated cells by amplifying reference gene primers. TCRdb's table, derived via immunoSEQ multiplex PCR, lists solely in-frame clones and lacks some. That table is the source of V, J and clone size, and D and trimming were worked out from the DNA. This repertoire shows under 250,000 clones, about 85% found once; its top ten account for 5.1%. The V call is TRBV10-3, the J call TRBJ1-5, with 7 bases aligning to TRBD1. The material sequenced was peripheral blood. The sequence derives from a woman in her sixties or seventies who had recovered from COVID-19. As DNA, the CDR3 is TGTGCCATCAGTAGACAGGGTGCGGGCAATCAGCCCCAGCATTTT. It is translated as CAISRQGAGNQPQHF.